Below, 19 T cell receptor beta chains from the same sample are listed, as sequenced in a study of T cell changes during pregnancy in multiple sclerosis. The table came from immunoSEQ multiplex PCR; TCRdb's copy has only in-frame clones and leaves some out. Of fewer than 40,000 clones listed, 90% are singletons. This specimen was CD8+ T cells from peripheral blood mononuclear cells, taken in the first trimester of pregnancy. These TCRs come from a female donor with multiple sclerosis, enrolled in a pregnancy study.

The gene calls are TRBV7-9 and TRBJ1-1, with 11 bases that match TRBD1. The germline V gene encodes CDR1 SEHNR and CDR2 FQNEAQ (reference sequence). The CDR3 consists of 17 residues. The J segment lost 6 bases and the V segment lost 5 bases, leaving 14 bases of the junction unmatched. CDR3 sequence reads: CASSPVPGQGDPAEAFF. The CDR3 DNA reads TGTGCCAGCAGCCCTGTCCCGGGACAGGGGGATCCGGCTGAAGCTTTCTTT.

This sequence joins TRBV29-1 and TRBJ2-7; 9 nucleotides align to TRBD2. Germline CDR1 reads SQVTM; CDR2 reads ANQGSEA. The CDR3 contains 14 residues. The junction had 4 bases not matched to a gene; V was cut back by 2 bases and J by 2 bases. CDR3 sequence: CSVERREGAYEQYF. CDR3 bases: TGCAGCGTTGAACGGCGGGAGGGGGCCTACGAGCAGTACTTC.

The chain links TRBV6-1 to TRBJ2-3, with 13 bases fitting TRBD2. The germline V gene has CDR1 MNHNS and CDR2 SASEGT. There are 15 residues in the CDR3. V lost 5 bases to trimming and J lost 4 bases; unmatched junction nucleotides: 3. In DNA, the CDR3 is TGTGCCAGCAGTCAACTAGCGGGAGGGCCAGATACGCAGTATTTT. Residues: CASSQLAGGPDTQYF.

The chain combines TRBV2 with TRBJ2-1; TRBD1 agrees at 9 bases. V dropped 8 bases and J dropped 5; count of bases not matched to a gene: 7. Germline V gene data show CDR1 as SNHLY and CDR2 as FYNNEI. The CDR3 loop spans 14 amino acids. CDR3 in DNA: TGTGCCAGCTCAACCGGGACAGGGAACAATGAGCAGTTCTTC. This codes for CASSTGTGNNEQFF.

This clone has a single count. V gene TRBV5-4 combines with J gene TRBJ2-7; tentatively, D is TRBD2 (6 bases). Germline CDR1 and CDR2: SGHNT and YYREEE (reference sequence). With 3 bases removed from V and 7 bases from J, the gap between germline ends came to 23 bases. This CDR3 spans 16 amino acids. CDR3 loop: CASSSEVGGQPVEQYF. DNA for the CDR3: TGTGCCAGCAGCTCTGAAGTGGGAGGTCAGCCAGTAGAGCAGTACTTC.

This clone was counted once. The chain links TRBV14 to TRBJ2-1; TRBD1 is a possible D gene (6 bases). Trimming pared 3 bases from V and 8 bases from J, leaving 11 bases between. The V gene's germline CDR1 is SGHDN and CDR2 FVKESK. The CDR3 consists of 13 residues. The CDR3 bases are TGTGCCAGCAGCCAGTACAGGGCGGATGAGCAGTTCTTC. It specifies CASSQYRADEQFF.

This clone was counted once. The chain recombines TRBV27 with TRBJ2-1; the match to TRBD2 covers 8 bases. The CDR3 sequence is 16 residues long. CDR1 is MNHEY, CDR2 SMNVEV, per germline (reference sequence). V shed 7 bases and J 4 bases; nucleotides not matched to a gene: 12. DNA for the CDR3: TGTGCCAGCAAGTCATCAAGCGGGAGATCTTACAATGAGCAGTTCTTC. As protein: CASKSSSGRSYNEQFF.

This sequence joins TRBV28 and TRBJ2-7, with a tentative D call TRBD2 (5 bases). Trimming pared 6 bases from V and 5 bases from J, leaving 20 bases between. CDR1 is MDHEN, CDR2 SYDVKM, per germline. The CDR3 spans 15 residues. The CDR3 loop reads CASRSSVAGIHEQYF. The CDR3 DNA sequence: TGTGCCAGCAGGTCCAGTGTTGCCGGGATCCACGAGCAGTACTTC.

V usage is TRBV6-4 and J usage is TRBJ2-1; possible D gene TRBD2, 5 bases. The CDR3 sequence is 13 residues long. V shed 4 bases and J shed 7 bases, with 11 bases lying between them. Germline-derived CDR1 and CDR2 are MRHNA and SNTAGT. CDR3 nucleotides: TGTGCCAGCAGTGCGTCGACTACGAATGAGCAGTTCTTC. It codes for CASSASTTNEQFF.

The chain has TRBV29-1 and TRBJ1-1, with 8 bases that match TRBD1. The germline CDR1 and CDR2 sequences are SQVTM and ANQGSEA. The V gene end was trimmed by 7 bases and the J gene end by 3 bases; junction bases not matched to a gene: 7. This CDR3 contains 13 residues. As DNA, the CDR3 is TGCAGCGCAGTGACAGGGGCCTACACTGAAGCTTTCTTT. Translation: CSAVTGAYTEAFF.

J is TRBJ2-5 and V is TRBV15, with TRBD2 matching 8 bases. V shed 6 bases, J shed 1 base, and the junction held 7 bases outside the gene matches. The CDR3 runs 15 residues. In germline, CDR1 is LNHNV, CDR2 YYDKDF (reference sequence). CDR3 DNA sequence: TGTGCCACCAGAGGGGCGGGAGGCATCCAAGAGACCCAGTACTTC. It encodes CATRGAGGIQETQYF.

The rearrangement uses TRBV7-6 and TRBJ2-1; 8 nucleotides line up with TRBD2. With 4 bases clipped from V and 5 bases from J, the junction kept 4 bases outside the gene matches. The CDR3 totals 14 residues. Germline values: CDR1 SGHVS, CDR2 FNYEAQ. This CDR3 reads CASSSGLANNEQFF. The CDR3 bases are TGTGCCAGCAGCTCCGGACTAGCTAACAATGAGCAGTTCTTC. Variable domain in full (rest from reference TRBV7-6 and TRBJ2-1): GAGVSQSPRYKVTKRGQDVALRCDPISGHVSLYWYRQALGQGPEFLTYFNYEAQQDKSGLPNDRFSAERPEGSISTLTIQRTEQRDSAMYRCASSSGLANNEQFFGPGTRLTVL.

V is TRBV2 and J is TRBJ2-7; TRBD1 is a possible D gene (5 bases). The CDR3 has 13 residues. CDR1 is SNHLY, CDR2 FYNNEI, per germline. V was shortened by 7 bases and J by 1 base, with 11 bases between the two germline ends. DNA of the CDR3: TGTGCCAGCACAGGGCTAGATTCCTACGAGCAGTACTTC. This sequence encodes CASTGLDSYEQYF.

This chain links TRBV7-8 with TRBJ1-5, with a possible D match to TRBD1 (5 bases). V shed 4 bases and J shed 3 bases, with 10 bases lying between them. The CDR3 sequence is 14 residues long. Looked up from germline, CDR1 is SGHVS and CDR2 is FQNEAQ. CDR3 residues: CASSYGGVNQPQHF. The CDR3 DNA reads as TGTGCCAGCAGCTACGGGGGGGTCAATCAGCCCCAGCATTTT.

The chain has TRBV7-9 and TRBJ2-7, with no clear D. Trimming removed 4 bases at V and 7 bases at J, with 14 bases between. Germline CDR1 SEHNR, CDR2 FQNEAQ (reference sequence). The CDR3 length is 13 residues. CDR3 sequence (DNA): TGTGCCAGCAGCTCTAGTGGAACTGCAGAGCAGTACTTC. Translation: CASSSSGTAEQYF.

V gene TRBV11-2 combines with J gene TRBJ2-7; 11 bases are shared with TRBD2. The CDR3 has 17 residues. Trimming took 6 bases from V and 2 from J; bases not matched to a gene: 12. Per the germline V gene, CDR1 is SGHAT and CDR2 is FQNNGV. In DNA form, the CDR3 reads TGTGCCAGCAGAAACCTCGGACTAGCGGGCCTACCCTACGAGCAGTACTTC. Translation gives CASRNLGLAGLPYEQYF.

This clone was picked up a small number of times. The chain couples TRBV9 to TRBJ2-2; D unresolved. Germline CDR1 and CDR2: SGDLS and YYNGEE. V was pared by 4 bases and J by 5 bases, with 18 bases between. The CDR3 is made up of 16 amino acids. This CDR3 reads CASSSNPGRSTGELFF. CDR3 bases: TGTGCCAGCAGCTCTAACCCCGGCCGGAGTACCGGGGAGCTGTTTTTT.

J is TRBJ2-7 and V is TRBV27, with D possibly being TRBD2 (5 bases). The CDR3 consists of 13 residues. Per germline, CDR1 MNHEY and CDR2 SMNVEV (reference sequence). V was cut by 3 bases and J by 2 bases, with 8 bases left in between. CDR3 DNA: TGTGCCAGCAGTTTTGACGGGACCTACGAGCAGTACTTC. Translation gives CASSFDGTYEQYF.

The genes are TRBV2 and TRBJ2-7; the D gene is possibly TRBD1 (6 bases). V lost 6 bases, J lost 4 bases, and 22 bases lay in between. CDR1 is SNHLY, CDR2 FYNNEI, per germline. The CDR3 is 16 residues long. CDR3 protein: CASSALWGPPQYEQYF. The CDR3 DNA reads as TGTGCCAGCAGCGCCCTCTGGGGGCCCCCACAATACGAGCAGTACTTC.